This passage covers 26 T cell receptor beta chains from one sample sequenced in a study of cytomegalovirus exposure and HLA in healthy donors. The PCR made use of 60 Vbeta and 13 Jbeta primers. Data came from immunoSEQ multiplex PCR; TCRdb stores just in-frame clones and leaves some out. The sample records 100,000 to 150,000 clones, 15% to 20% being singletons. The sequenced material came from PBMCs. The receptors come from a female donor in good health and CMV-seropositive.

The sample holds a few counts of this clone. The genes are TRBV7-8 and TRBJ2-7, with a tentative D call TRBD1 (6 bases). Trimming took 5 bases from V and 2 from J, leaving 16 bases between them. The CDR3 is 15 amino acids. In germline, CDR1 is SGHVS, CDR2 FQNEAQ. CDR3 sequence (DNA): TGTGCCAGCAGCCCGGCCGGGACATGGACCTACGAGCAGTACTTC. Encoded protein: CASSPAGTWTYEQYF. Based on the CDR3 plus reference TRBV7-8 and TRBJ2-7, the full variable domain is GAGVSQSPRYKVAKRGQDVALRCDPISGHVSLFWYQQALGQGPEFLTYFQNEAQLDKSGLPSDRFFAERPEGSVSTLKIQRTQQEDSAVYLCASSPAGTWTYEQYFGPGTRLTVT.

The V and J genes are TRBV6-5 and TRBJ1-1; 7 bases match TRBD1. Trimming took 5 bases from V and 4 from J; bases not matched to a gene: 10. CDR1 is MNHEY, CDR2 SVGAGI, per germline. This CDR3 has 15 residues. The CDR3 sequence is CASSAQQGLATEAFF. In DNA, the CDR3 is TGTGCCAGCAGTGCACAACAGGGGTTGGCCACTGAAGCTTTCTTT.

V and J are TRBV7-9 and TRBJ2-7, with D uncertain. The germline V gene has CDR1 SEHNR and CDR2 FQNEAQ (reference sequence). Trimming removed 2 bases at V and 2 bases at J, with 13 bases between. This CDR3 region has 15 residues. The CDR3 nucleotides read TGTGCCAGCAGCTTAATCGCAGTCCCAACCTACGAGCAGTACTTC. Amino acids: CASSLIAVPTYEQYF.

The chain has TRBV14 and TRBJ1-3; D ambiguous. The CDR3 is 12 residues long. Germline CDR1 and CDR2: SGHDN and FVKESK. The V end was cut by 4 bases, the J end by 7 bases, with 8 bases between. The CDR3 is CASSPVTNTIYF. The CDR3 bases are TGTGCCAGCAGCCCAGTAACGAACACCATATATTTT.

The table lists this clone with a few counts. The chain recombines TRBV28 with TRBJ2-3; 11 nucleotides match TRBD2. J lost 9 bases, V lost 6 bases, and 2 bases had no gene match. The CDR3 is 12 amino acids. Germline CDR1 and CDR2: MDHEN and SYDVKM. CDR3 nucleotides: TGTGCCAGCAGCGGGACTAGCGGCACGCAGTATTTT. This codes for CASSGTSGTQYF.

This clone was seen a handful of times. V is TRBV6-1 and J is TRBJ1-2; no definite D call. V was pared by 6 bases and J by 6 bases, with 14 bases between. This CDR3 is built from 13 residues. Germline assignment: CDR1 MNHNS and CDR2 SASEGT. The CDR3 DNA is TGTGCCAGCAGAGATAGTTTGGGCCATGGCTACACCTTC. This encodes CASRDSLGHGYTF.

This clone showed up just a few times. The rearrangement links TRBV29-1 to TRBJ2-2; 13 nucleotides line up with TRBD2. Germline V CDR1 and CDR2: SQVTM, ANQGSEA. The CDR3 length is 20 residues. With V trimmed by 7 bases and J by 2 bases, 19 bases remained unmatched. CDR3 DNA: TGCAGCGCCACTGATAAAGAGGACTGGACTAGCGGGGGAAACACCGGGGAGCTGTTTTTT. Translating it yields CSATDKEDWTSGGNTGELFF.

The rearrangement joins TRBV7-2 to TRBJ2-4, with 8 bases aligning to TRBD2. Germline V gives CDR1 SGHTA, CDR2 FQGNSA. This CDR3 has 12 residues. Trimming cost V 5 bases and J 14 bases; bases outside gene matches: 8. The CDR3 DNA reads TGTGCCAGCAGCACCCCCACGGGGGGGAAGTACTTC. This encodes CASSTPTGGKYF.

The chain couples TRBV4-3 to TRBJ1-6; TRBD1 agrees at 10 bases. CDR1 is LGHNA and CDR2 is YSLEER in the germline V gene. J lost 10 bases, V lost 4 bases, and 10 bases had no gene match. The CDR3 length is 16 residues. CDR3 amino acids: CASSRVTGTGESPLHF. CDR3 DNA sequence: TGCGCCAGCAGCCGCGTCACCGGGACAGGGGAATCACCCCTCCACTTT.

The chain carries TRBV7-9 and TRBJ2-1; 9 bases are shared with TRBD2. This CDR3 comprises 16 residues. The germline V gene has CDR1 SEHNR and CDR2 FQNEAQ (reference sequence). The junction had 6 bases not matched to a gene; V was cut back by 6 bases and J by 0 bases. The CDR3 DNA reads TGTGCCAGCAGTTTTCAGCGGGAGGACTCCTACAATGAGCAGTTCTTC. Its translation: CASSFQREDSYNEQFF.

This clone was counted only a few times. CDR3 sequence (DNA): TGTGCCAGCAGATCAGGGTACGAGCAGTACTTC. Translation gives CASRSGYEQYF. The chain uses TRBV28 and TRBJ2-7; weak D call: TRBD1 (5 bases). Germline V gene sequence: CDR1 MDHEN, CDR2 SYDVKM. The CDR3 length is 11 residues. The germline V and J ends were trimmed by 6 bases and 4 bases, with 7 bases remaining between them.

This chain links TRBV4-1 with TRBJ1-5, with D possibly matching TRBD1 (5 bases). The CDR3 consists of 15 residues. Germline CDR1 is MGHRA and CDR2 is YSYEKL. V was shortened by 0 bases and J by 9 bases, with 15 bases between the two germline ends. The CDR3 loop reads CASSQDFPGERPQHF. CDR3 nucleotide sequence: TGCGCCAGCAGCCAAGATTTTCCGGGGGAGCGGCCCCAGCATTTT.

This clone was observed a few times. The rearrangement uses TRBV5-6 and TRBJ2-7; no firm D call. Germline V CDR1 and CDR2: SGHDT, YYEEEE. There are 11 residues in the CDR3. V shed 2 bases and J shed 3 bases, with 3 bases lying between them. Here the CDR3 reads CASSFSYEQYF. DNA for the CDR3: TGTGCCAGCAGCTTTAGCTACGAGCAGTACTTC.

This clone was found a few times. The chain couples TRBV2 to TRBJ2-1; the match to TRBD2 covers 10 bases. This CDR3 has 14 amino acids. The trim removed 5 bases at V and 7 bases at J, leaving 5 bases unmatched. Germline assignment: CDR1 SNHLY and CDR2 FYNNEI. The CDR3 DNA sequence: TGTGCCAGCAGTAAGATAGCGGGAGGTAATGAGCAGTTCTTC. It codes for CASSKIAGGNEQFF.

The rearrangement uses TRBV5-1 and TRBJ2-2; perhaps TRBD1 as D (5 bases). The ends were cut back, 0 bases at V and 0 bases at J, with 9 bases in the middle. This CDR3 spans 16 amino acids. CDR1 SGHRS and CDR2 YFSETQ come from the germline V gene. CDR3 nucleotide sequence: TGCGCCAGCAGCTTGGGCGACAGATCGAACACCGGGGAGCTGTTTTTT. Translated: CASSLGDRSNTGELFF.

The chain combines TRBV5-1 with TRBJ2-1; the D gene is possibly TRBD1 (6 bases). This CDR3 comprises 14 residues. Germline assignment: CDR1 SGHRS and CDR2 YFSETQ. V lost 2 bases, J lost 8 bases, and 14 bases lay in between. CDR3 in DNA: TGCGCCAGCAGCTTTCAAGGGGGAACGTATGAGCAGTTCTTC. Amino acid sequence: CASSFQGGTYEQFF.

This clone was seen only a few times. The chain uses TRBV7-6 and TRBJ2-7, with 8 bases that match TRBD1. The CDR3 is made up of 14 amino acids. Germline V gene data show CDR1 as SGHVS and CDR2 as FNYEAQ. With V trimmed by 4 bases and J by 6 bases, 8 bases remained unmatched. The CDR3 nucleotides are TGTGCCAGCAGCTCGGGACAGGCGGTCTCCGAGCAGTACTTC. Translating gives CASSSGQAVSEQYF.

This clone was picked up a small number of times. The CDR3 reads CASSPVLVTEAFF. In DNA form, the CDR3 reads TGTGCCAGCAGCCCCGTACTGGTCACTGAAGCTTTCTTT. This rearrangement joins TRBV7-6 to TRBJ1-1; D gene uncertain. Trimming cost V 5 bases and J 4 bases, with 11 bases left between them. Germline assignment: CDR1 SGHVS and CDR2 FNYEAQ. The CDR3 has 13 amino acids.

The rearrangement uses TRBV30 and TRBJ2-7; 9 bases align to TRBD1. CDR1 and CDR2 from the germline V gene are GTSNPN and SVGIG (reference sequence). V was pared by 3 bases and J by 4 bases, with 4 bases of the junction left unmatched. The CDR3 runs to 13 residues. As DNA, the CDR3 is TGTGCCTGGAGGACAGGGGGTGTGTACGAGCAGTACTTC. Amino acids: CAWRTGGVYEQYF.

This chain connects TRBV4-3 to TRBJ2-6; D might be TRBD1 (6 bases). V lost 4 bases to trimming and J lost 3 bases, with 22 bases between them. There are 19 residues in the CDR3. Germline-derived CDR1 and CDR2 are LGHNA and YSLEER. This chain's CDR3 is CASSRLTGHVIGGANVLTF. CDR3 DNA sequence: TGCGCCAGCAGCCGACTCACGGGACACGTGATTGGTGGGGCCAACGTCCTGACTTTC.

The V call is TRBV7-9, the J call TRBJ2-7; the D gene is possibly TRBD2 (6 bases). Germline lookup yields CDR1 SEHNR and CDR2 FQNEAQ (reference sequence). This CDR3 spans 15 amino acids. Trimming pared 5 bases from V and 0 bases from J, leaving 14 bases between. CDR3 sequence (DNA): TGTGCCAGCAGCCGAGACGGGGGTTCCTCCTACGAGCAGTACTTC. This codes for CASSRDGGSSYEQYF.

This rearrangement joins TRBV5-1 to TRBJ2-3; TRBD1 matches 11 bases. The CDR3 is 14 residues long. The ends lost 4 bases at V and 6 bases at J; junction bases unmatched: 4. CDR1 and CDR2 (germline): SGHRS, YFSETQ. This CDR3 is CASSRGQGGDTQYF. DNA of the CDR3: TGCGCCAGCAGCCGGGGACAGGGGGGGGATACGCAGTATTTT.

The chain couples TRBV19 to TRBJ2-5; 7 nucleotides match TRBD1. The CDR3 has 14 amino acids. The V gene end was trimmed by 4 bases and the J gene end by 4 bases; junction bases not matched to a gene: 6. CDR1 and CDR2 from the germline V gene are LNHDA and SQIVND (reference sequence). The DNA for the CDR3 is TGTGCCAGTAGTAGCCCCTACAGGGGAGAGACCCAGTACTTC. Protein sequence: CASSSPYRGETQYF.

The genes are TRBV28 and TRBJ2-1; 10 bases match TRBD2. Germline CDR1 is MDHEN and CDR2 is SYDVKM. Unmatched junction bases numbered 6, after V lost 5 bases and J lost 5 bases. CDR3 length: 15 residues. In DNA form, the CDR3 reads TGTGCCAGCAGTCCTGCTAGCGGGAGTAACAATGAGCAGTTCTTC. This codes for CASSPASGSNNEQFF. Supplemented by reference TRBV28 and TRBJ2-1, the full variable domain reads DVKVTQSSRYLVKRTGEKVFLECVQDMDHENMFWYRQDPGLGLRLIYFSYDVKMKEKGDIPEGYSVSREKKERFSLILESASTNQTSMYLCASSPASGSNNEQFFGPGTRLTVL.

V gene TRBV28 combines with J gene TRBJ1-5, with 8 bases lining up with TRBD1. The V gene end was trimmed by 5 bases and the J gene end by 3 bases; junction bases not matched to a gene: 9. The germline gives CDR1 MDHEN, CDR2 SYDVKM. The CDR3 length is 16 residues. This CDR3 reads CASSRRTGLFNQPQHF. CDR3 DNA: TGTGCCAGCAGTCGCCGGACAGGGCTATTCAATCAGCCCCAGCATTTT.

This clone appeared a few times. The chain's CDR3 is CASSRPALSPYGYTF. The CDR3, as DNA: TGTGCCAGTAGTAGGCCTGCCCTTAGCCCGTATGGCTACACCTTC. V gene TRBV19 combines with J gene TRBJ1-2; no clear D. The CDR3 sequence is 15 residues long. Germline CDR1 reads LNHDA; CDR2 reads SQIVND (reference sequence). Trimming took off 4 bases at V and 5 bases at J, with 17 bases between the two ends.